The present T cell receptor beta chain was sequenced within a study of control samples from healthy donors and cancer patients. The germline gives CDR1 KGHDR, CDR2 SFDVKD. Trimming took 7 bases from V and 1 from J, leaving 12 bases between them. There are 14 residues in the CDR3. Here immunoSEQ multiplex PCR was the method, and the copy in TCRdb shows in-frame clones only, minus some. The sample holds around 80,000 clones; about 94% are singletons and the top ten take roughly 3%. The chain employs TRBV24-1 and TRBJ1-1; possibly TRBD1 for D (5 bases). The sequenced sample consisted of blood. The source of this sequence is a woman in her 30s in good health. DNA for the CDR3: TGTGCCACCAGAGGGACCTACGGGAACACTGAAGCTTTCTTT. It is translated as CATRGTYGNTEAFF.